Shown below are 7 T cell receptor beta chains from a single sample sequenced in a study of response to subunit inactivated influenza vaccine. TCRdb passed the RT-PCR reads through MiXCR, listing each CDR3 protein once. The table shows 500,000 to 600,000 distinct CDR3 sequences, with about 12% occurring only once. Sequencing was performed on PBMCs from blood, taken on the day of vaccination. The receptor set was obtained from a man aged 45-65 years who received an inactivated influenza vaccine.

The gene calls are TRBV7-9 and TRBJ2-3; D is uncertain. Per the germline V gene, CDR1 is SEHNR and CDR2 is FQNEAQ (reference sequence). The CDR3 contains 16 residues. Trimming took off 2 bases at V and 4 bases at J, with 16 bases between the two ends. CDR3 nucleotide sequence: TGTGCCAGCAGCTTAATTGGCGACAAGTTGGCAGATACGCAGTATTTT. It specifies CASSLIGDKLADTQYF.

This clonotype has just a few counts. V gene TRBV6-2 or TRBV6-3 combines with J gene TRBJ1-5, with D perhaps TRBD1 (5 bases). Germline CDR1 MNHEY, CDR2 SVGEGT. The length of the CDR3 is 16 residues. With 8 bases removed from V and 1 base from J, the gap between germline ends came to 18 bases. The CDR3 sequence is CASRPWGPLSNQPQHF. The CDR3 nucleotides are TGTGCCAGCCGCCCGTGGGGCCCTCTGAGCAATCAGCCCCAGCATTTT.

There are a few counts of this clonotype. This rearrangement joins TRBV12-3 or TRBV12-4 to TRBJ2-5; D ambiguous. The CDR3 contains 12 residues. Trimming removed 5 bases at V and 1 base at J, with 5 bases between. The CDR3 protein is CASSTSQETQYF. The CDR3 DNA follows: TGTGCCAGCAGTACCAGCCAAGAGACCCAGTACTTC.

J is TRBJ2-3 and V is TRBV7-2; 8 nucleotides align to TRBD2. Per the germline V gene, CDR1 is SGHTA and CDR2 is FQGNSA. This CDR3 has 15 residues. With V trimmed by 5 bases and J by 4 bases, 8 bases remained unmatched. DNA of the CDR3: TGTGCCAGCAGCACAACGGGACTAGTGGCAGATACGCAGTATTTT. Its protein is CASSTTGLVADTQYF.

This clonotype has ten or more counts. The chain joins TRBV14 to TRBJ2-5; D is unresolved. CDR1 is SGHDN, CDR2 FVKESK, per germline. The ends were cut back, 0 bases at V and 4 bases at J, with 0 bases in the middle. CDR3 length: 11 residues. CDR3 protein: CASSQEETQYF. CDR3 nucleotides: TGTGCCAGCAGCCAAGAAGAGACCCAGTACTTC.

The CDR3 nucleotides are TGCGCCAGCAGCCAAGATAGAAGAGAGGGTAGGTCACAGTATTTT. As protein: CASSQDRREGRSQYF. The rearrangement uses TRBV4-3 and TRBJ2-3; D may be TRBD2 (5 bases). The germline V and J ends were trimmed by 0 bases and 12 bases, with 19 bases remaining between them. The length of the CDR3 is 15 residues. Germline assignment: CDR1 LGHNA and CDR2 YSLEER.

This clonotype was detected only a few times. In DNA form, the CDR3 reads TGTGCCAGCAGTAGCCACAGGGGGCGGAACACTGAAGCTTTCTTT. It is translated as CASSSHRGRNTEAFF. V usage is TRBV27 and J usage is TRBJ1-1; 9 bases are shared with TRBD1. This CDR3 has 15 residues. The V gene's germline CDR1 is MNHEY and CDR2 SMNVEV (reference sequence). Unmatched junction bases numbered 5, after V lost 5 bases and J lost 1 base.